This T cell receptor beta chain was sequenced for a study of OX40 agonist ivuxolimab in advanced cancers. This table comes from immunoSEQ multiplex PCR, and its TCRdb copy is limited to in-frame clones, with some not included. This table holds some 70,000 clones, less than 90% found once. The CDR3 totals 15 residues. V lost 0 bases, J lost 0 bases, and 7 bases lay in between. Germline-derived CDR1 and CDR2 are SGHRS and YFSETQ. This chain joins TRBV5-1 and TRBJ2-1, with D possibly TRBD2 on 6 matching bases. This sample comprised CD4+ or CD8+ T cells sorted from blood, obtained in a trial of the OX40 agonist ivuxolimab. This clonotype was sampled from an adult with an advanced solid tumor such as melanoma, head and neck, liver or kidney cancer. The CDR3 DNA reads TGCGCCAGCAGCTTGGACGGGAGCTCCTACAATGAGCAGTTCTTC. Its protein is CASSLDGSSYNEQFF.